In this sample, the clone carrying this TCR beta chain turned up a few times. The antigen is undetermined. These data are taken from a study of cytomegalovirus exposure and HLA in healthy donors. Study overall: The Caucasian-associated ancestry cluster contained about 80% of the 300 to 450 genotyped donors.

General study findings and limits: Indistinguishability led to the exclusion of some V segments, TRBV6-2 and TRBV6-3 included.

The length of the CDR3 is 14 residues. The J segment lost 4 bases and the V segment lost 4 bases, leaving 4 bases of the junction unmatched. Germline lookup yields CDR1 SGHVS and CDR2 FNYEAQ. The study ran its PCR with 60 Vbeta and 13 Jbeta primers. Sequenced by immunoSEQ multiplex PCR; TCRdb stores in-frame clones only, minus some. Of some 150,000 clones listed, around 80% were seen once; the top ten hold approximately 4.2%. The chain couples TRBV7-6 to TRBJ1-2, with 9 bases fitting TRBD1. This clonotype was sampled from a middle-aged woman in good health and CMV-seropositive. The sample comprised PBMCs. CDR3 in amino acids: CASSSQGAGYGYTF. DNA of the CDR3: TGTGCCAGCAGCTCACAGGGGGCGGGCTATGGCTACACCTTC.